This T cell receptor (beta chain) was profiled in a study of siplizumab effects on memory and regulatory T cells. Study conclusions and caveats: Solely a minor proportion of alloreactive clones could be assigned to unstimulated subsets. Siplizumab brought about a significant reduction in alloreactive sequences traceable to unstimulated CD4+ memory cells. About 80-96% of proliferating CD4+ or CD8+ clones had no assignable naive or memory phenotype. Naive T cells seemed more diverse than memory cells and seemed major alloresponse contributors.

Assay used: immunoSEQ multiplex PCR; TCRdb lists only in-frame clones, some missing. The sample carries over 85,000 clones, just under 95% recorded once. Deletions cut 7 bases from V and 4 bases from J, with 7 bases between. Per germline, CDR1 ENHRY and CDR2 SYGVKD. The CDR3 has 11 residues. This clone was counted once. Antigen unknown. This receptor was obtained from a human donor in good health. The chain employs TRBV10-3 and TRBJ2-5; either TRBD1 or TRBD2 may supply D (6 bases each). The sample comprised CD4+ T cells sorted from blood. The CDR3: CAIKGGETQYF. CDR3 bases: TGTGCCATCAAGGGGGGAGAGACCCAGTACTTC.